The 22 T cell receptor beta chains below come from one sample, sequenced in a study of cytomegalovirus exposure and HLA in healthy donors. Use of 60 Vbeta and 13 Jbeta primers characterized the PCR. The data were produced by immunoSEQ multiplex PCR, yet TCRdb's version contains in-frame clones alone and is incomplete. This sample has approximately 160,000 clones, with about two thirds found just once. The sequencing input was PBMCs. The receptors stem from a woman younger than 30 in good health and CMV-seropositive.

This sequence joins TRBV7-9 and TRBJ2-4; tentatively, D is TRBD1 (6 bases). Germline V gene sequence: CDR1 SEHNR, CDR2 FQNEAQ (reference sequence). V lost 5 bases and J lost 8, with 25 bases in between. This CDR3 is 17 amino acids long. This CDR3 reads CASSPPFSDRQVDIQYF. The DNA of the CDR3 is TGTGCCAGCAGCCCCCCTTTCTCTGACAGGCAGGTTGACATTCAGTACTTC.

The genes are TRBV2 and TRBJ2-1, with a tentative D call TRBD2 (5 bases). Germline V CDR1 and CDR2: SNHLY, FYNNEI. The CDR3 totals 13 residues. Trimming pared 10 bases from V and 7 bases from J, leaving 17 bases between. Here the CDR3 reads CATAASPDNEQFF. The CDR3 nucleotides are TGTGCCACCGCGGCTAGCCCCGATAATGAGCAGTTCTTC.

In its sample, this clone was seen a few times. This sequence joins TRBV30 and TRBJ1-1; D gene unclear. Germline CDR1 reads GTSNPN; CDR2 reads SVGIG (reference sequence). The V and J ends lost 0 bases and 4 bases respectively, with 6 bases between them. This CDR3 is 12 amino acids long. In nucleotides, the CDR3 is TGTGCCTGGAGTGTTCTAGGCACTGAAGCTTTCTTT. It translates to CAWSVLGTEAFF.

The CDR3, as DNA: TGTGCCAGTAGTATTACAGCTTGGGACGAGCAGTACTTC. It codes for CASSITAWDEQYF. This rearrangement joins TRBV19 to TRBJ2-7; D gene ambiguous. Trimming removed 3 bases from V and 5 bases from J, with 11 bases in between. The CDR3 is 13 amino acids. Germline CDR1 LNHDA, CDR2 SQIVND (reference sequence).

This clone was seen a handful of times. This sequence joins TRBV5-1 and TRBJ2-7; D not resolved. Germline V lookup: CDR1 SGHRS, CDR2 YFSETQ. V was trimmed by 5 bases and J by 6 bases, leaving 15 bases between them. CDR3 size: 13 residues. For the CDR3, the DNA is TGCGCCAGCAGTCTTAACGAACCGGTCGAGCAGTACTTC. It translates to CASSLNEPVEQYF.

This chain links TRBV2 with TRBJ1-1; 7 bases match TRBD1. This CDR3 is built from 13 residues. CDR1 and CDR2 from the germline V gene are SNHLY and FYNNEI. With 4 bases clipped from V and 7 bases from J, the junction kept 6 bases outside the gene matches. The CDR3, as DNA: TGTGCCAGCAGTGGAAAAGGGGGCTTTGAAGCTTTCTTT. Translated: CASSGKGGFEAFF.

The chain joins TRBV11-3 to TRBJ1-1; 8 nucleotides match TRBD1. Germline CDR1 reads SGHNT; CDR2 reads YENEEA. V lost 1 base, J lost 5 bases, and 9 bases stayed unmatched. The CDR3 is 16 residues long. CDR3: CASSLGKGQGRTEAFF. Here the CDR3 DNA reads TGTGCCAGCAGCTTAGGTAAAGGACAGGGTCGGACTGAAGCTTTCTTT.

This chain connects TRBV28 to TRBJ2-7; 7 positions agree with TRBD2. Germline V gene sequence: CDR1 MDHEN, CDR2 SYDVKM. The CDR3 runs to 15 residues. J was trimmed by 1 base and V by 3 bases; bases with no gene match: 6. CDR3 nucleotides: TGTGCCAGCAGTTTGCGGGGGACCTTATCCTACGAGCAGTACTTC. It specifies CASSLRGTLSYEQYF.

J is TRBJ2-5 and V is TRBV6-5; weak D call: TRBD1 (6 bases). The DNA end is more similar to TRBJ2-7, so the J call may be wrong. Germline V gene sequence: CDR1 MNHEY, CDR2 SVGAGI. The CDR3 runs 13 residues. The CDR3 DNA is TGTGCCAGCAGTCTACACACAGGGAACGAGCAGTACTTC. Its protein is CASSLHTGNEQYF.

The chain employs TRBV30 and TRBJ2-5; 11 bases fit TRBD2. The CDR3 is 14 amino acids. J gave up 11 bases and V 0 bases, and 8 bases lay outside the gene matches. CDR1 is GTSNPN, CDR2 SVGIG, per germline (reference sequence). CDR3 nucleotide sequence: TGTGCCTGGAGTGTACTCACTAGCGGGAGCAATCAGTACTTC. Translating it yields CAWSVLTSGSNQYF. The entire variable domain, with the rest obtained from reference TRBV30 and TRBJ2-5, is as follows: SQTIHQWPATLVQPVGSPLSLECTVEGTSNPNLYWYRQAAGRGLQLLFYSVGIGQISSEVPQNLSASRPQDRQFILSSKKLLLSDSGFYLCAWSVLTSGSNQYFGPGTRLLVL.

The rearrangement links TRBV6-5 to TRBJ2-3, with TRBD2 identical over 9 bases. The CDR3 totals 14 residues. V lost 8 bases, J lost 1 base, and 4 bases stayed unmatched. Germline assignment: CDR1 MNHEY and CDR2 SVGAGI. The CDR3 is CASCSGSCTDTQYF. DNA of the CDR3: TGTGCCAGCTGTAGCGGGAGTTGCACAGATACGCAGTATTTT.

The CDR3 DNA reads TGTGCCAGCACCCCAGGTCGTGGTGCAGGGGCGCTGAACACTGAAGCTTTCTTT. Encoded protein: CASTPGRGAGALNTEAFF. V usage is TRBV9 and J usage is TRBJ1-1; maybe TRBD1 (6 bases). Per germline, CDR1 SGDLS and CDR2 YYNGEE. The length of the CDR3 is 18 residues. V lost 6 bases to trimming and J lost 0 bases, with 24 bases between them.

The chain has TRBV7-8 and TRBJ2-2, with D perhaps TRBD2 (5 bases). Trimming left V 6 bases short and J 5 bases short, with 7 bases between. CDR3 length: 12 residues. The germline V gene encodes CDR1 SGHVS and CDR2 FQNEAQ. Here the CDR3 reads CASRDWTGELFF. The CDR3 nucleotides are TGTGCCAGCAGGGACTGGACCGGGGAGCTGTTTTTT. The full variable domain, completed using reference TRBV7-8 and TRBJ2-2, is GAGVSQSPRYKVAKRGQDVALRCDPISGHVSLFWYQQALGQGPEFLTYFQNEAQLDKSGLPSDRFFAERPEGSVSTLKIQRTQQEDSAVYLCASRDWTGELFFGEGSRLTVL.

This clone appeared a few times. The V call is TRBV6-5, the J call TRBJ1-1; D uncertain. In germline, CDR1 is MNHEY, CDR2 SVGAGI. There are 13 residues in the CDR3. V was clipped by 6 bases and J by 6 bases, with 14 bases between them. The CDR3 is CASRQIARSEAFF. The CDR3, as DNA: TGTGCCAGCAGACAAATCGCCAGGTCTGAAGCTTTCTTT.

The V gene is TRBV14, the J gene TRBJ1-1, with 10 nucleotides matching TRBD1. Germline V gives CDR1 SGHDN, CDR2 FVKESK. The CDR3 consists of 16 residues. V shed 3 bases, J shed 2 bases, and the junction held 6 bases outside the gene matches. CDR3 amino acids: CASSQPGQGPNTEAFF. CDR3 DNA sequence: TGTGCCAGCAGCCAGCCGGGACAGGGGCCCAACACTGAAGCTTTCTTT.

Only a few counts were recorded for this clone. The chain has TRBV28 and TRBJ1-5; 10 bases match TRBD1. Germline-derived CDR1 and CDR2 are MDHEN and SYDVKM. CDR3 length equals 14 residues. Losses at the gene ends were 8 bases for V and 5 bases for J; bases not matched to a gene: 6. The CDR3 DNA is TGTGCCAGCTGCCTGACAGGGGGCTATCAGCCCCAGCATTTT. Its translation is CASCLTGGYQPQHF.

The rearrangement links TRBV5-1 to TRBJ1-1; D is unclear. The CDR3 length is 13 residues. The germline V and J ends were trimmed by 0 bases and 7 bases, with 10 bases remaining between them. Germline V lookup: CDR1 SGHRS, CDR2 YFSETQ. CDR3 region: CASSLEKRNEAFF. The CDR3 DNA is TGCGCCAGCAGCTTGGAGAAGAGGAATGAAGCTTTCTTT. The entire variable domain, with the rest obtained from reference TRBV5-1 and TRBJ1-1, is as follows: KAGVTQTPRYLIKTRGQQVTLSCSPISGHRSVSWYQQTPGQGLQFLFEYFSETQRNKGNFPGRFSGRQFSNSRSEMNVSTLELGDSALYLCASSLEKRNEAFFGQGTRLTVV.

This chain uses TRBV11-3 with TRBJ2-1, with 10 positions matching TRBD2. Germline-derived CDR1 and CDR2 are SGHNT and YENEEA. V lost 5 bases and J lost 3; bases outside the gene matches: 7. The CDR3 has 16 residues. CDR3: CASSTTPSGGYNEQFF. DNA for the CDR3: TGTGCCAGCAGCACCACCCCTAGCGGGGGCTACAATGAGCAGTTCTTC.

The chain employs TRBV27 and TRBJ2-3; D uncertain. The CDR3 consists of 15 residues. Trimming shortened V by 3 bases and J by 3 bases, and 13 bases separated the two germline ends. From germline, CDR1 is MNHEY and CDR2 SMNVEV (reference sequence). The CDR3 region has the DNA TGTGCCAGCAGTTTTAGTTACGCTGTAACAGATACGCAGTATTTT. Amino acid sequence: CASSFSYAVTDTQYF.

The V call is TRBV5-1, the J call TRBJ2-5, with 8 bases identical to TRBD1. Germline V gene lookup returns CDR1 SGHRS and CDR2 YFSETQ. The CDR3 spans 14 residues. V lost 6 bases to trimming and J lost 3 bases; unmatched junction nucleotides: 7. The CDR3 here is CASTNSDREETQYF. The CDR3, as DNA: TGCGCCAGCACCAATTCGGACAGGGAAGAGACCCAGTACTTC.

The gene calls are TRBV7-6 and TRBJ1-1; D gene ambiguous. The CDR3 spans 15 residues. CDR1 and CDR2 from the germline V gene are SGHVS and FNYEAQ. Trimming shortened V by 1 base and J by 4 bases, and 13 bases separated the two germline ends. The CDR3 nucleotides are TGTGCCAGCAGCTTAGTTTCCCCGCCGGGCACTGAAGCTTTCTTT. This sequence encodes CASSLVSPPGTEAFF.

Concerning this clone itself: The same CDR3 is also encoded by other DNA sequences in this sample. This sequence joins TRBV6-5 and TRBJ1-2; D is perhaps TRBD1 (5 bases). Germline V CDR1 and CDR2: MNHEY, SVGAGI. With 0 bases removed from V and 2 bases from J, the gap between germline ends came to 10 bases. This CDR3 spans 15 amino acids. The chain's CDR3 is CASSYSLTANYGYTF. Written as DNA, the CDR3 is TGTGCCAGCAGTTACTCTCTGACAGCGAACTATGGCTACACCTTC.